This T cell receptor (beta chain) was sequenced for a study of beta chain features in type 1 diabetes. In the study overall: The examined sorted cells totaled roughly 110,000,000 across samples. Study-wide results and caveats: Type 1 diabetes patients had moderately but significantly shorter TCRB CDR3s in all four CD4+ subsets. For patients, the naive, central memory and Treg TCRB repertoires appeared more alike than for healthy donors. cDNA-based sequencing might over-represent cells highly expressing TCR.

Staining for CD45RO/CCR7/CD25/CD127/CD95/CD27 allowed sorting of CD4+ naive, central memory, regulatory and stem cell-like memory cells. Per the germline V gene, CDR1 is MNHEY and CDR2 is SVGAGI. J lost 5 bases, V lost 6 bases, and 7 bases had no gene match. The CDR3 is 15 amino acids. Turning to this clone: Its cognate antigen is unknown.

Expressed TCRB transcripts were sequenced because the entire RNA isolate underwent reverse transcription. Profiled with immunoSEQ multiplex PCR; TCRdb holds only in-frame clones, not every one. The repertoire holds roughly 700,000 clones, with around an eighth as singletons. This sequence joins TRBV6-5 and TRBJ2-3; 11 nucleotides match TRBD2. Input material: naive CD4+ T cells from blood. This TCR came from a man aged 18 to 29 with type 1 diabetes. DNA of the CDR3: TGTGCCAGCAGATCGGGACTAGCGGAGCTAGATACGCAGTATTTT. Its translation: CASRSGLAELDTQYF.